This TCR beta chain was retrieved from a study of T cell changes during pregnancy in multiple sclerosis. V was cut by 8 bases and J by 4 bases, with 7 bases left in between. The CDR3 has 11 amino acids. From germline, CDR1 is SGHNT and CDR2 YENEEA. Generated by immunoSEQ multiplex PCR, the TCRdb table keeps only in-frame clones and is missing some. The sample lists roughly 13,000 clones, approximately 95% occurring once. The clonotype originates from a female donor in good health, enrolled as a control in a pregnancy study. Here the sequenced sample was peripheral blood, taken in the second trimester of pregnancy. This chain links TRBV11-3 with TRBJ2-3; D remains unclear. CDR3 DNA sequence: TGTGCCAGCCGCCGGGCAGATACGCAGTATTTT. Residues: CASRRADTQYF.